This T cell receptor beta chain was captured by sequencing in a study of cytomegalovirus exposure and HLA in healthy donors. In the study overall: There were 350 to 450 genotyped donors. Of these, roughly 82% fell in the genetic ancestry cluster associated with self-reported Caucasian donors.

Regarding donors, all were healthy bone marrow donors. Nominal health characterized the donors when sampled, though unrecorded immune exposures were likely. Germline lookup yields CDR1 SEHNR and CDR2 FQNEAQ (reference sequence). The CDR3 consists of 12 residues. J gave up 9 bases and V 3 bases, and 2 bases lay outside the gene matches. PCR primers comprised 60 Vbeta and 13 Jbeta primers. TCRdb keeps only in-frame clones here, not all; method: immunoSEQ multiplex PCR. The profile shows fewer than 120,000 clones, about three quarters of them singletons. The TCR was taken from a woman aged 55-69 years in good health and CMV-seropositive. Material for sequencing was PBMCs. The V and J genes are TRBV7-9 and TRBJ2-1, with 7 bases aligning to TRBD1. In DNA form, the CDR3 reads TGTGCCAGCAGCTTCAGGGGGAGTGAGCAGTTCTTC. It codes for CASSFRGSEQFF. Filled out from reference TRBV7-9 and TRBJ2-1, the complete variable domain reads DTGVSQNPRHKITKRGQNVTFRCDPISEHNRLYWYRQTLGQGPEFLTYFQNEAQLEKSRLLSDRFSAERPKGSFSTLEIQRTEQGDSAMYLCASSFRGSEQFFGPGTRLTVL.